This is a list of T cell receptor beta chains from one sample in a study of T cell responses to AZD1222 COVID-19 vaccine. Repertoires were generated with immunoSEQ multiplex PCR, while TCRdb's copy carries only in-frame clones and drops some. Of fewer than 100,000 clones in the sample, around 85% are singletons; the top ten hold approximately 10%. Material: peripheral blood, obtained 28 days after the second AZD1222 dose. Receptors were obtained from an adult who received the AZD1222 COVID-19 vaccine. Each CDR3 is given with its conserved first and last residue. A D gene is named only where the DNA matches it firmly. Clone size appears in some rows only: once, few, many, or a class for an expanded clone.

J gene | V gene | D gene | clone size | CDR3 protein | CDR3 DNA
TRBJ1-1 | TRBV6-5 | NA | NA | CASSYSWGNTEAFF | TGTGCCAGCAGTTACTCTTGGGGGAACACTGAAGCTTTCTTT
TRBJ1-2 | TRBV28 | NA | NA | CASSFDPSYGYTF | TGTGCCAGCAGTTTCGACCCTTCCTATGGCTACACCTTC
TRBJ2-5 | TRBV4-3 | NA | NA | CASSQDLARAQYF | TGCGCCAGCAGCCAAGATCTGGCACGGGCCCAGTACTTC
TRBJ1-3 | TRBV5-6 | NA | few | CASSGTDSSGNTIYF | TGTGCCAGCAGCGGTACGGACAGCTCTGGAAACACCATATATTTT
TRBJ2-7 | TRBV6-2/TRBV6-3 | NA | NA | CASSPHDSYEQYF | TGTGCCAGCAGCCCCCACGACAGTTACGAGCAGTACTTC
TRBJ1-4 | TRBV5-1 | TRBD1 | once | CASSLGTGRRNEKLFF | TGCGCCAGCAGCTTAGGGACAGGGAGGCGTAATGAAAAACTGTTTTTT
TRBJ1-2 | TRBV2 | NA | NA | CASSAVQGGYGYTF | TGTGCCAGCAGCGCAGTACAGGGTGGCTATGGCTACACCTTC
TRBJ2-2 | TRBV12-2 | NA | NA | CASRPIGGRTGELFF | TGTGCAAGTCGCCCGATCGGGGGACGTACCGGGGAGCTGTTTTTT
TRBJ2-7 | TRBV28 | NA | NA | CASSSPVYEQYF | TGTGCCAGCAGTTCCCCCGTCTACGAGCAGTACTTC
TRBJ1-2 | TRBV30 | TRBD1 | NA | CAWSQGTGLSGYTF | TGTGCCTGGAGCCAAGGGACAGGGCTATCTGGCTACACCTTC
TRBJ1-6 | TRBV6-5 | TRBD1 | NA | CASSYTLQGDSPLHF | TGTGCCAGCAGTTACACACTACAGGGGGATTCACCCCTCCACTTT
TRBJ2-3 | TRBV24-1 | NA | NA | CATSDSRSGPGDTQYF | TGTGCCACCAGTGATTCCCGGTCCGGTCCAGGGGATACGCAGTATTTT
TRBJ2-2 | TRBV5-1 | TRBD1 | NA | CASSLTGGNTGELFF | TGCGCCAGCAGCTTGACAGGGGGCAACACCGGGGAGCTGTTTTTT
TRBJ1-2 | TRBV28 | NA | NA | CASSLGWASYGYTF | TGTGCCAGCAGTTTAGGGTGGGCGAGCTATGGCTACACCTTC
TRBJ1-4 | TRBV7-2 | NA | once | CASSLISSTNEKLFF | TGTGCCAGCAGCCTGATCAGCTCAACTAATGAAAAACTGTTTTTT
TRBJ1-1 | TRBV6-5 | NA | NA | CASTTPEGLQAFF | TGTGCCAGCACTACCCCGGAGGGGCTTCAAGCTTTCTTT
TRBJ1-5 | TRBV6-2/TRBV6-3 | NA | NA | CASSPRIGNQPQHF | TGTGCCAGCAGCCCGAGGATAGGCAATCAGCCCCAGCATTTT
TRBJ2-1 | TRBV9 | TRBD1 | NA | CASSGRDRGLYNEQFF | TGTGCCAGCAGCGGACGGGACAGGGGGCTCTACAATGAGCAGTTCTTC
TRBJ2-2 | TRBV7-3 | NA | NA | CASSPYKDSGELFF | TGTGCCAGCAGCCCTTACAAGGACTCCGGGGAGCTGTTTTTT
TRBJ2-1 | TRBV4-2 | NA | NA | CASSLPDNAREQFF | TGTGCCAGCAGCCTCCCGGATAACGCTCGTGAGCAGTTCTTC
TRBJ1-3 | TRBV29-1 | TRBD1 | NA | CSVATLDRADTIYF | TGCAGCGTCGCCACCCTGGACAGGGCGGACACCATATATTTT
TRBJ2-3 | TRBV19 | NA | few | CASSMGSAGDTQYF | TGTGCCAGTAGTATGGGTTCAGCCGGGGATACGCAGTATTTT